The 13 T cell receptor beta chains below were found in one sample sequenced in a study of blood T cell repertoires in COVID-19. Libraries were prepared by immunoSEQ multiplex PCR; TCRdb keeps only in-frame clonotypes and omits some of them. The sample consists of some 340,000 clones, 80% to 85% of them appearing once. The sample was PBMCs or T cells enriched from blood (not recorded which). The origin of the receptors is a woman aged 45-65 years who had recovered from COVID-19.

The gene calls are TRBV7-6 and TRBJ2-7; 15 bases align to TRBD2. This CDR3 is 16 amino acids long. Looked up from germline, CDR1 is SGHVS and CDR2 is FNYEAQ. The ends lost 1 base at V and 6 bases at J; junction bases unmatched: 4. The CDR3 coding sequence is TGTGCCAGCAGCTTAGGGGGACTAGCGGGAGGCTCCGAGCAGTACTTC. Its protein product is CASSLGGLAGGSEQYF.

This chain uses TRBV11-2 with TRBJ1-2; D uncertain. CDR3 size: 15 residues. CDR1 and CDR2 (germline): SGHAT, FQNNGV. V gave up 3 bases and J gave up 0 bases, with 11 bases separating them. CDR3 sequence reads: CASSFLQNSNYGYTF. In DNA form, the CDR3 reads TGTGCCAGCAGCTTTTTACAGAACTCTAACTATGGCTACACCTTC.

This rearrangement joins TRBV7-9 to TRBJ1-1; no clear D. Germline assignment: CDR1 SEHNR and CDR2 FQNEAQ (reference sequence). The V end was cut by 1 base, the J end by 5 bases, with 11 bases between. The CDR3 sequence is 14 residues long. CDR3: CASSLEVGGTEAFF. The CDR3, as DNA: TGTGCCAGCAGCTTAGAGGTGGGAGGTACTGAAGCTTTCTTT.

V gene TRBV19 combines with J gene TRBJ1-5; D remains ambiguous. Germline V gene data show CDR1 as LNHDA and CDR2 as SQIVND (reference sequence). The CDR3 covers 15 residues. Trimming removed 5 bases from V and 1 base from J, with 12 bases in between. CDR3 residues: CASSVGGGSNQPQHF. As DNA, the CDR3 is TGTGCCAGTAGTGTGGGAGGCGGCAGCAATCAGCCCCAGCATTTT. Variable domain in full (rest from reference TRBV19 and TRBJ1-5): DGGITQSPKYLFRKEGQNVTLSCEQNLNHDAMYWYRQDPGQGLRLIYYSQIVNDFQKGDIAEGYSVSREKKESFPLTVTSAQKNPTAFYLCASSVGGGSNQPQHFGDGTRLSIL.

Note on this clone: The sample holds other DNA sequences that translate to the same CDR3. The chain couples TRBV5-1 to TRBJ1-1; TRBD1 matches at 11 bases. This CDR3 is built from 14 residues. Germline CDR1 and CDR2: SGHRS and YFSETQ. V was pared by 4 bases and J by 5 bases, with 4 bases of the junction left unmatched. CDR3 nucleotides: TGCGCCAGCAGCCACGGGACAGGGGGGACTGAAGCTTTCTTT. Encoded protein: CASSHGTGGTEAFF.

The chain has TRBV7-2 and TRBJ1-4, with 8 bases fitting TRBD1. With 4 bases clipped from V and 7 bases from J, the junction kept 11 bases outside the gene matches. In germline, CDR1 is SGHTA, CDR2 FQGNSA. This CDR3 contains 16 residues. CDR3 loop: CASSSELQGAGEKLFF. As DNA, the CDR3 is TGTGCCAGCAGCTCGGAACTCCAGGGGGCGGGTGAAAAACTGTTTTTT.

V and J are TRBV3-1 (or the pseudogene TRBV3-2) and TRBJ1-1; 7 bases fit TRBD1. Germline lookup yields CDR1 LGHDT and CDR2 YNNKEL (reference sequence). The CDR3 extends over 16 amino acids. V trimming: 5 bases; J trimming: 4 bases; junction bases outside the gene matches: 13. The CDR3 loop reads CASSDVTGNNPTEAFF. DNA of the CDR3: TGTGCCAGCAGCGACGTGACAGGGAACAATCCCACTGAAGCTTTCTTT.

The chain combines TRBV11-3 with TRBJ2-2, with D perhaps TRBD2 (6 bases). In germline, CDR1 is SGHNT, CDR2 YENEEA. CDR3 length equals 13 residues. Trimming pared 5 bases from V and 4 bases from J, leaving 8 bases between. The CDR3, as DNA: TGTGCCAGCAGCGGAGGGACCACCGGGGAGCTGTTTTTT. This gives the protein CASSGGTTGELFF.

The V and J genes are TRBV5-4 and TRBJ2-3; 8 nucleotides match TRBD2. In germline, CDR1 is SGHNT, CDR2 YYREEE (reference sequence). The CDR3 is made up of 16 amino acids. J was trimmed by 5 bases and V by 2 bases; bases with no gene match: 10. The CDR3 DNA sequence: TGTGCCAGCAGCTTTATCGGGGGGGCATCAGGAGATACGCAGTATTTT. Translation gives CASSFIGGASGDTQYF.

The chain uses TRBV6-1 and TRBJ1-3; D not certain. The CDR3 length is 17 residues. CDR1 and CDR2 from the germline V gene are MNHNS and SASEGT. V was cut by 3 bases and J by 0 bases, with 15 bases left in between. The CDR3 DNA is TGTGCCAGCAGTGAGGTTCCCAACTCCGTCTCTGGAAACACCATATATTTT. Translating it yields CASSEVPNSVSGNTIYF.

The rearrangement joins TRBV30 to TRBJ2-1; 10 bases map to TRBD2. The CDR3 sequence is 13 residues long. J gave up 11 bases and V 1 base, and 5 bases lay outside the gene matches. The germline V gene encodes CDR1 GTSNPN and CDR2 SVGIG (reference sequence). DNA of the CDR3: TGTGCCTGGAGTGGAGGGACTAGCGAACAGCAGTTCTTC. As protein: CAWSGGTSEQQFF.

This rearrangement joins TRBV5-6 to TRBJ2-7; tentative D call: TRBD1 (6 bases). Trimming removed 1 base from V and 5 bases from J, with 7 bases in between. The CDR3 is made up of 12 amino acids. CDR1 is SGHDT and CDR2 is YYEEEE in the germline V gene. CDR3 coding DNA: TGTGCCAGCAGCTTGACAGGGAACGAGCAGTACTTC. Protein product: CASSLTGNEQYF.

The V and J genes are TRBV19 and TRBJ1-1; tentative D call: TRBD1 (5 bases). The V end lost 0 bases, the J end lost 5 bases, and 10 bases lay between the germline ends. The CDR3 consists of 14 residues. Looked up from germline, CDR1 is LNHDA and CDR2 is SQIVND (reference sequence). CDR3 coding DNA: TGTGCCAGTAGTATAGATTTGGGGGGGACTGAAGCTTTCTTT. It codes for CASSIDLGGTEAFF.